Listed below are T cell receptor beta chains from one sample, sequenced in a study of a mutant IDH1 vaccine in newly diagnosed glioma. No antigens are known for them. Assay used: immunoSEQ multiplex PCR; TCRdb lists only in-frame clones, some missing. Of tens of thousands of clones listed, about 87% were seen once; the top ten hold about 14%. The material sequenced was PBMCs, taken from a glioma patient whose treatment included an IDH1 peptide vaccine. Every receptor here comes from a man aged 18-30 years with glioma. The CDR3 runs from the conserved cysteine through the conserved F or W. A D gene is named only where the DNA matches it firmly. Clone sizes are given selectively: once, few, many, or a class where the clone is expanded.

v_call: TRBV10-3; j_call: TRBJ1-1; d_call: -; clone_size: -; cdr3_nt: TGTGCCATCAGTGTCCGGGCCAATCTGGCTGAAGCTTTCTTT; cdr3_aa: CAISVRANLAEAFF
v_call: TRBV7-2; j_call: TRBJ1-1; d_call: TRBD1; clone_size: once; cdr3_nt: TGTGCCAGCAGCTTCCGGACAGGGGGCGAATCTGAAGCTTTCTTT; cdr3_aa: CASSFRTGGESEAFF
v_call: TRBV10-3; j_call: TRBJ2-3; d_call: TRBD2; clone_size: -; cdr3_nt: TGTGCCATCAGTAGCGGGGTAAGCACAGATACGCAGTATTTT; cdr3_aa: CAISSGVSTDTQYF
v_call: TRBV4-1; j_call: TRBJ2-1; d_call: -; clone_size: -; cdr3_nt: TGCGCCAGCAGCCAAGTAGATATGGTCTCCTACAATGAGCAGTTCTTC; cdr3_aa: CASSQVDMVSYNEQFF
v_call: TRBV10-3; j_call: TRBJ1-1; d_call: -; clone_size: -; cdr3_nt: TGTGCCATCAGTGATGCAGGTTCTGAAGCTTTCTTT; cdr3_aa: CAISDAGSEAFF
v_call: TRBV7-2; j_call: TRBJ2-5; d_call: -; clone_size: -; cdr3_nt: TGTGCCAGCAGTCCCACAGGGAGAGGAGGGAGAAAGACCCAGTACTTC; cdr3_aa: CASSPTGRGGRKTQYF
v_call: TRBV7-9; j_call: TRBJ2-3; d_call: -; clone_size: once; cdr3_nt: TGTGCCAGCAGCTTCGGGACCCCCGGTACGCAGTATTTT; cdr3_aa: CASSFGTPGTQYF
v_call: TRBV10-3; j_call: TRBJ2-7; d_call: -; clone_size: -; cdr3_nt: TGTGCCATCAGGGGGGACTGGGACTACGAGCAGTACTTC; cdr3_aa: CAIRGDWDYEQYF
v_call: TRBV6-5; j_call: TRBJ1-1; d_call: -; clone_size: -; cdr3_nt: TGTGCCAGCAGTTACAGGGAGACCCACACTGAAGCTTTCTTT; cdr3_aa: CASSYRETHTEAFF
v_call: TRBV11-2; j_call: TRBJ2-7; d_call: -; clone_size: -; cdr3_nt: TGTGCCAGCAGACCCGACTTCAGCTCCTACGAGCAGTACTTC; cdr3_aa: CASRPDFSSYEQYF
v_call: TRBV4-3; j_call: TRBJ1-1; d_call: TRBD1; clone_size: once; cdr3_nt: TGCGCCAGCAGCGAACGGGACAGTAAAAACACTGAAGCTTTCTTT; cdr3_aa: CASSERDSKNTEAFF
v_call: TRBV4-1; j_call: TRBJ1-2; d_call: -; clone_size: -; cdr3_nt: TGCGCCAGCAGCCAAGAATGGCTTAGACCAGGGGTATACGCCTTC; cdr3_aa: CASSQEWLRPGVYAF
v_call: TRBV7-2; j_call: TRBJ1-2; d_call: -; clone_size: -; cdr3_nt: TGTGCCAGCAGCGAAGCGGTCGGCGGCACTAACTATGGCTACACCTTC; cdr3_aa: CASSEAVGGTNYGYTF
v_call: TRBV19; j_call: TRBJ2-7; d_call: TRBD2; clone_size: -; cdr3_nt: TGTGCCAGTAGTACCGGCCTCACTAGCGGGAGGGACTACGAGCAGTACTTC; cdr3_aa: CASSTGLTSGRDYEQYF
v_call: TRBV7-2; j_call: TRBJ2-5; d_call: TRBD2; clone_size: -; cdr3_nt: TGTGCCAGCAACAAACTAGCGGGGGTGGGGTTGGAAGAGACCCAGTACTTC; cdr3_aa: CASNKLAGVGLEETQYF
v_call: TRBV5-4; j_call: TRBJ2-2; d_call: TRBD1; clone_size: -; cdr3_nt: TGTGCCAGCAGCCCGGGGACAGGCTTGAACACCGGGGAGCTGTTTTTT; cdr3_aa: CASSPGTGLNTGELFF
v_call: TRBV5-1; j_call: TRBJ1-2; d_call: TRBD1; clone_size: -; cdr3_nt: TGCGCCAGCAGCTTAGGACAGGGCGGGAGGAACTATGGCTACACCTTC; cdr3_aa: CASSLGQGGRNYGYTF
v_call: TRBV5-1; j_call: TRBJ2-5; d_call: TRBD2; clone_size: -; cdr3_nt: TGCGCCAGCAGCTTGGTCCTAATTAGCGGGGGGGATCAAGAGACCCAGTACTTC; cdr3_aa: CASSLVLISGGDQETQYF
v_call: TRBV6-1; j_call: TRBJ1-5; d_call: TRBD1; clone_size: -; cdr3_nt: TGTGCCAGCAGTTTGGGGGGGACAGGTATGGCGCCCCAGCATTTT; cdr3_aa: CASSLGGTGMAPQHF